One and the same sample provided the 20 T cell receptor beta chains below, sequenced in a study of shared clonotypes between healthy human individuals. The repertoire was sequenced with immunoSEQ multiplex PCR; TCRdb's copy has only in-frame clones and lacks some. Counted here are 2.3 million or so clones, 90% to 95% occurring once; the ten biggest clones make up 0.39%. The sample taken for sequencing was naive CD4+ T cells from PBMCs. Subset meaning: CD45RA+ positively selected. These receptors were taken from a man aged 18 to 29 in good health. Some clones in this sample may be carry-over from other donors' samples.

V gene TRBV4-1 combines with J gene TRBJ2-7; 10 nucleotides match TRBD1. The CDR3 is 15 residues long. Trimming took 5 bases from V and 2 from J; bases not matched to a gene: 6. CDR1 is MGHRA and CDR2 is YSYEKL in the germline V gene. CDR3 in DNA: TGCGCCAGCAGCTTAGCCGGGACAGGGGCCTACGAGCAGTACTTC. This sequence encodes CASSLAGTGAYEQYF.

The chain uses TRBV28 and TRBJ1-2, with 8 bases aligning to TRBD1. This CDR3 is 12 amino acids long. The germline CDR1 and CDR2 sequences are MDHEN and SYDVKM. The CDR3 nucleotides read TGTGCTGCAGGGACAGGCGGCTATGGCTACACCTTC. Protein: CAAGTGGYGYTF.

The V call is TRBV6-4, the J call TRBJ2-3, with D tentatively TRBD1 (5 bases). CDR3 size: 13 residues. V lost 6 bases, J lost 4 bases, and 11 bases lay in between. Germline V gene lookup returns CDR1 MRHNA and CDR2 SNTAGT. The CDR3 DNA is TGTGCCAGCAGCCCGTCAGGGCCAGATACGCAGTATTTT. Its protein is CASSPSGPDTQYF.

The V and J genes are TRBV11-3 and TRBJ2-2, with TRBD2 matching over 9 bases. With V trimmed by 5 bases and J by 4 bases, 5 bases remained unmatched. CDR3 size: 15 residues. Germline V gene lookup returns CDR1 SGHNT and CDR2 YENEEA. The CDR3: CASSATTSGTGELFF. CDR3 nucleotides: TGTGCCAGCAGCGCCACGACTAGCGGCACCGGGGAGCTGTTTTTT.

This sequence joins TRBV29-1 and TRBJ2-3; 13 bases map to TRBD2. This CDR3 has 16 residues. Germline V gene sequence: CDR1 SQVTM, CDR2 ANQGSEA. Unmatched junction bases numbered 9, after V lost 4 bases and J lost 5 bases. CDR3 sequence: CSVVGGRTSGRDTQYF. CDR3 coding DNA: TGCAGCGTTGTTGGGGGTCGGACTAGCGGGAGAGATACGCAGTATTTT.

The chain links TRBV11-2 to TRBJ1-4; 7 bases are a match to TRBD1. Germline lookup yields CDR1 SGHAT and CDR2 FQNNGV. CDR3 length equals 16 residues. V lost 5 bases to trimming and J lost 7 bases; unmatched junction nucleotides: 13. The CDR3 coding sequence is TGTGCCAGCAGCGGGGGGCGACAGGGTCGGGGTGAAAAACTGTTTTTT. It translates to CASSGGRQGRGEKLFF.

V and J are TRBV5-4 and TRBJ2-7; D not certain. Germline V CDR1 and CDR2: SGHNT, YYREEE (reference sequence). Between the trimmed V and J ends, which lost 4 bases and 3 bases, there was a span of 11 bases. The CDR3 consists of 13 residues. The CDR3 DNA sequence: TGTGCCAGCAGCACCCCAGACGTCTACGAGCAGTACTTC. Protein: CASSTPDVYEQYF.

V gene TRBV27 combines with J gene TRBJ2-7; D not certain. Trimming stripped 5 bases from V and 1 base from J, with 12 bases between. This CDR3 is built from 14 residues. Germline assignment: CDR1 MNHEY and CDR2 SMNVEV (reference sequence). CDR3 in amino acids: CASSPDSISYEQYF. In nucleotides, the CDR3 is TGTGCCAGCAGTCCCGATTCCATATCCTACGAGCAGTACTTC.

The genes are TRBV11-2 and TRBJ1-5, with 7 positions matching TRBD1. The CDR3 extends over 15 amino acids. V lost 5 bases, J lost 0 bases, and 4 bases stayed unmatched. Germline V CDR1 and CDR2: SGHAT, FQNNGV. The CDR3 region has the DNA TGTGCCAGCAGCGCGGGACAGTATAGCAATCAGCCCCAGCATTTT. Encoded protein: CASSAGQYSNQPQHF.

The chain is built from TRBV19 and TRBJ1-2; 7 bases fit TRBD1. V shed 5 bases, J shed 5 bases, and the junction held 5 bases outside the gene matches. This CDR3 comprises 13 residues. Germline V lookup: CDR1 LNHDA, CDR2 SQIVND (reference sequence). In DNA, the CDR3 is TGTGCCAGTAGTCCGGGACAGAGATATGGCTACACCTTC. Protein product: CASSPGQRYGYTF.

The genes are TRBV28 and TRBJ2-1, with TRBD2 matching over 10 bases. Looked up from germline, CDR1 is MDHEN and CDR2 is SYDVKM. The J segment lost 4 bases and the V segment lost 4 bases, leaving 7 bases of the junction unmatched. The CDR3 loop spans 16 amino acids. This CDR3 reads CASSSPLAGGYNEQFF. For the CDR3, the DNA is TGTGCCAGCAGTTCCCCCTTAGCGGGAGGTTACAATGAGCAGTTCTTC.

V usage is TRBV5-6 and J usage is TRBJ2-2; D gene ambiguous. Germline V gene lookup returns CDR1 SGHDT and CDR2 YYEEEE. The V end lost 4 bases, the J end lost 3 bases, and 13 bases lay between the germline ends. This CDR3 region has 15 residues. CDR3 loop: CASSPLPLHTGELFF. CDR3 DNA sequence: TGTGCCAGCAGCCCCCTGCCTCTTCACACCGGGGAGCTGTTTTTT.

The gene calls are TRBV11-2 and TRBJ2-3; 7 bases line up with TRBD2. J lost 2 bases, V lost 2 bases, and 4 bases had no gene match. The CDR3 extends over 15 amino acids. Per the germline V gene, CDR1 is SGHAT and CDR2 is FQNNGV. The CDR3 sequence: CASSLSGVSTDTQYF. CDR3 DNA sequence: TGTGCCAGCAGCTTAAGCGGGGTCTCCACAGATACGCAGTATTTT. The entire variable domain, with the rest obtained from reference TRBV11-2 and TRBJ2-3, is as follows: EAGVAQSPRYKIIEKRQSVAFWCNPISGHATLYWYQQILGQGPKLLIQFQNNGVVDDSQLPKDRFSAERLKGVDSTLKIQPAKLEDSAVYLCASSLSGVSTDTQYFGPGTRLTVL.

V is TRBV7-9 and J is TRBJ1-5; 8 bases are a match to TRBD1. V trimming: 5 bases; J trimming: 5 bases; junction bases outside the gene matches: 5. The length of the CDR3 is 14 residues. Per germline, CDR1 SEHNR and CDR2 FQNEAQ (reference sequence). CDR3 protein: CASSTQGADQPQHF. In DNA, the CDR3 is TGTGCCAGCAGCACGCAGGGGGCCGATCAGCCCCAGCATTTT.

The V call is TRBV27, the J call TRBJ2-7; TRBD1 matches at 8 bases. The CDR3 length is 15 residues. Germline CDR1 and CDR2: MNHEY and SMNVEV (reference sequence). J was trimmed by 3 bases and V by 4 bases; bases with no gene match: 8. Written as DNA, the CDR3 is TGTGCCAGCAGTTATGGGGACAGGAACCGCTACGAGCAGTACTTC. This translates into CASSYGDRNRYEQYF.

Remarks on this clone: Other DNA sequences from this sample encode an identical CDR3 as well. The chain's CDR3 is CASSLGSLAKNIQYF. CDR3 DNA sequence: TGTGCCAGCAGCCTCGGGAGTTTAGCCAAAAACATTCAGTACTTC. The gene calls are TRBV5-6 and TRBJ2-4, with D possibly TRBD2 on 6 matching bases. V was trimmed by 4 bases and J by 0 bases, leaving 11 bases between them. Germline loops: CDR1 SGHDT, CDR2 YYEEEE. This CDR3 is built from 15 residues. Complete variable domain (other parts from reference TRBV5-6 and TRBJ2-4): DAGVTQSPTHLIKTRGQQVTLRCSPKSGHDTVSWYQQALGQGPQFIFQYYEEEERQRGNFPDRFSGHQFPNYSSELNVNALLLGDSALYLCASSLGSLAKNIQYFGAGTRLSVL.

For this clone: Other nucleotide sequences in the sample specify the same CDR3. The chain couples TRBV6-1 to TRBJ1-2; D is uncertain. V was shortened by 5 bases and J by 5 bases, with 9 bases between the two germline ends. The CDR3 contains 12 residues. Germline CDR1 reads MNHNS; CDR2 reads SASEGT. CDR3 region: CASSPRGYGYTF. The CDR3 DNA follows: TGTGCCAGCAGTCCCCGAGGATATGGCTACACCTTC.

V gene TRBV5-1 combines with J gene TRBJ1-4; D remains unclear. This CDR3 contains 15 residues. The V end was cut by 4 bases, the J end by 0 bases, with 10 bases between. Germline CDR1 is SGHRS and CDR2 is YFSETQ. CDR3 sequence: CASSAGSATNEKLFF. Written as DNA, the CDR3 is TGCGCCAGCAGCGCGGGGAGCGCAACTAATGAAAAACTGTTTTTT.

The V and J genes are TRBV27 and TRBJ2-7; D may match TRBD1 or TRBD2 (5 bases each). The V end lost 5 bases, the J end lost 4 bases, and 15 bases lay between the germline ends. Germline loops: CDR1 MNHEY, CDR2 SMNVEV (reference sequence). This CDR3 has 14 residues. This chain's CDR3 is CASSGVGVIYEQYF. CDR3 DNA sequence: TGTGCCAGCAGTGGGGTGGGGGTTATTTACGAGCAGTACTTC.

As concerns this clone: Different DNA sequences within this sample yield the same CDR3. DNA for the CDR3: TGCGCCAGCAGCCTCCGGGACAGGGACTCCTACGAGCAGTACTTC. Its protein is CASSLRDRDSYEQYF. This chain connects TRBV5-1 to TRBJ2-7; 9 bases map to TRBD1. Germline loops: CDR1 SGHRS, CDR2 YFSETQ. The V segment lost 4 bases and the J segment 0 bases; nucleotides outside the gene matches: 5. The CDR3 runs 15 residues.